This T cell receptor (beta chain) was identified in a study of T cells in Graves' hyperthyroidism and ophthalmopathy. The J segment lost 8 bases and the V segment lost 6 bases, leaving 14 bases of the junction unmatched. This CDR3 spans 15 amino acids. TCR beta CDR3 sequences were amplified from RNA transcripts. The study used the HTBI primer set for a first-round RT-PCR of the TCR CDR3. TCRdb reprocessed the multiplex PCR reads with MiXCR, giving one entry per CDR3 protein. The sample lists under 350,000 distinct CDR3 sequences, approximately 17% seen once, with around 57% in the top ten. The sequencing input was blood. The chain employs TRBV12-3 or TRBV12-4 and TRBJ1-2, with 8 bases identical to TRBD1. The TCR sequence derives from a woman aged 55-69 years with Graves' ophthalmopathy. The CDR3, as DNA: TGTGCCAGCAGATTGGGTGGTGTACAGGGGGGCGGCTACACCTTC. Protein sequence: CASRLGGVQGGGYTF.